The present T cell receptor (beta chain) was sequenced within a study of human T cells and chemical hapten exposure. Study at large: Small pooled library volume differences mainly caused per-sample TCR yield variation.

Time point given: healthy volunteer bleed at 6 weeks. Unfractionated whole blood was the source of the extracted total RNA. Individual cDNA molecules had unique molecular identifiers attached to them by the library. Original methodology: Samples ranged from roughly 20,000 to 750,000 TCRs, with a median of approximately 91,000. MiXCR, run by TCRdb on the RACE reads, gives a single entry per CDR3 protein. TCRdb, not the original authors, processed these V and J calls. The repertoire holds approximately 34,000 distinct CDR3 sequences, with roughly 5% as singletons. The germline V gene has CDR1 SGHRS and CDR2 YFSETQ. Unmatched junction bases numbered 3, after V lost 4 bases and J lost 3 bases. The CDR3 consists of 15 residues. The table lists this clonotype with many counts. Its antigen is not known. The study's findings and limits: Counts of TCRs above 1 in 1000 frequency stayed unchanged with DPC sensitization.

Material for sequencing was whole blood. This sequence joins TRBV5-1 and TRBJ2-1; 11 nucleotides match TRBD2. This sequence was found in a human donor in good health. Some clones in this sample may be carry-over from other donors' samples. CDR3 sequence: CASSRTSGFYNEQFF. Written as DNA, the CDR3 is TGCGCCAGCAGCCGGACTAGCGGGTTCTACAATGAGCAGTTCTTC.